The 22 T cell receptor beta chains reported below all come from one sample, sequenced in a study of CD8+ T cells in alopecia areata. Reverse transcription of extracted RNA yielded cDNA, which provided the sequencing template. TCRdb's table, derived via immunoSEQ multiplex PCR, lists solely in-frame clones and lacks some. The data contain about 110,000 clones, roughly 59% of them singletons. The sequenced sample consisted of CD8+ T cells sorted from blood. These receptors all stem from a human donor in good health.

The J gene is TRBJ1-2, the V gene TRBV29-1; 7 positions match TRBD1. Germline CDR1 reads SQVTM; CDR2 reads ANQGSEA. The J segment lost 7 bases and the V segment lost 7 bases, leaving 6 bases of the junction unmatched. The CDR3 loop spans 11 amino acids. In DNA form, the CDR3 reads TGCAGCGGGTTGACAGGGTTTGGCTACACCTTC. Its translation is CSGLTGFGYTF.

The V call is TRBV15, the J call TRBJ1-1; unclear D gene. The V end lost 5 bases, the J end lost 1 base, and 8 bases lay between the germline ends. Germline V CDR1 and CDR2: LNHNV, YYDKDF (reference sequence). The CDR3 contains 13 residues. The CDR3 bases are TGTGCCACCAGCCCACGAGCGAACACTGAAGCTTTCTTT. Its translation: CATSPRANTEAFF.

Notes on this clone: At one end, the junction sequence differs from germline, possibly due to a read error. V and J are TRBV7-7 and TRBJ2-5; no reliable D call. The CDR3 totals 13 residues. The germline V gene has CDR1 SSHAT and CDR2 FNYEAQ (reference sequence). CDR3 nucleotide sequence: TGTGCTAGCAGCTTAAGGCAACAAGAGACCCAGTACTTC. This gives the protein CASSLRQQETQYF.

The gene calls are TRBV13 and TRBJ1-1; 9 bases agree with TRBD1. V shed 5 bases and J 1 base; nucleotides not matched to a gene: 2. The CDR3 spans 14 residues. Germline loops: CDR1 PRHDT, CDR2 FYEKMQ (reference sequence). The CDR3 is CASSEGQGNTEAFF. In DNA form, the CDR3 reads TGTGCCAGCAGCGAGGGACAGGGGAACACTGAAGCTTTCTTT.

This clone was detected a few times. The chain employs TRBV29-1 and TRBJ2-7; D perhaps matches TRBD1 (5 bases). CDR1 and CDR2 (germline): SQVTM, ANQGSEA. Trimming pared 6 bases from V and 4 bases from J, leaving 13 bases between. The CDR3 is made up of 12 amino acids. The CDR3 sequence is CSVLLQAYEQYF. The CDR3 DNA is TGCAGCGTCCTGTTACAGGCGTACGAGCAGTACTTC.

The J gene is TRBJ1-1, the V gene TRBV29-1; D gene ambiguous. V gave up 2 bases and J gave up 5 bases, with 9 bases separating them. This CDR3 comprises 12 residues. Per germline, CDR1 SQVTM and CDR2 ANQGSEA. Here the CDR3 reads CSVELWETEAFF. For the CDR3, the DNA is TGCAGCGTTGAACTCTGGGAGACTGAAGCTTTCTTT.

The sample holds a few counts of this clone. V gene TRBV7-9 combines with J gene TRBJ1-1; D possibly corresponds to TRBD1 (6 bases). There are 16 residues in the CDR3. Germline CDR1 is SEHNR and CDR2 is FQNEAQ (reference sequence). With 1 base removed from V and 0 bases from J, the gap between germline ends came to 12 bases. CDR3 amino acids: CASSLVGTGLNTEAFF. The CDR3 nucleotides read TGTGCCAGCAGCTTAGTGGGCACAGGGTTGAACACTGAAGCTTTCTTT.

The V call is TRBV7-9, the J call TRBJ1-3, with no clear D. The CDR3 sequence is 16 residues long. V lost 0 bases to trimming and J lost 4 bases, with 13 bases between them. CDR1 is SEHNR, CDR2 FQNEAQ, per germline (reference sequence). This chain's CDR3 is CASSLAGGGRGNTIYF. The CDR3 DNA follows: TGTGCCAGCAGCTTAGCGGGCGGAGGGAGAGGAAACACCATATATTTT.

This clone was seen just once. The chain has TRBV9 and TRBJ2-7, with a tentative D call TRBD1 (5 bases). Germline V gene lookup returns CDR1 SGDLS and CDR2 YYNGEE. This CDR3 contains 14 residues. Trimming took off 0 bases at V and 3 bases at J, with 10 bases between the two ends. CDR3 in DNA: TGTGCCAGCAGCGTAGCGGCAGGGAACTACGAGCAGTACTTC. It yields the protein CASSVAAGNYEQYF.

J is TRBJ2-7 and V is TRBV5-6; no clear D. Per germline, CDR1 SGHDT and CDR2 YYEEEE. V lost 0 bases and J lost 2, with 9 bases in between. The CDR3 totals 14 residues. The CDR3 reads CASSLASATYEQYF. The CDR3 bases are TGTGCCAGCAGCTTGGCCAGCGCAACCTACGAGCAGTACTTC.

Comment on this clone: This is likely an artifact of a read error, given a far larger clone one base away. CDR3 in amino acids: CASSQVTQGPAYEQYF. The CDR3 nucleotides read TGCGCCAGCAGCCAAGTCACGCAGGGGCCGGCCTACGAGCAGTACTTC. The chain employs TRBV4-1 and TRBJ2-5, with D possibly TRBD1 on 6 matching bases. The assigned J gene may be wrong: the sequence end matches TRBJ2-7 better. Per the germline V gene, CDR1 is MGHRA and CDR2 is YSYEKL. The CDR3 is 16 residues long.

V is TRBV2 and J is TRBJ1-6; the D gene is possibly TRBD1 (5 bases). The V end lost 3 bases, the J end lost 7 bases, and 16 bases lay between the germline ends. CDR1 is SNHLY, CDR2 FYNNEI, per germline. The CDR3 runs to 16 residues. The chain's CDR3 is CASSDWGLSRNSPLHF. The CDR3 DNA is TGTGCCAGCAGTGATTGGGGCCTTAGCAGAAATTCACCCCTCCACTTT.

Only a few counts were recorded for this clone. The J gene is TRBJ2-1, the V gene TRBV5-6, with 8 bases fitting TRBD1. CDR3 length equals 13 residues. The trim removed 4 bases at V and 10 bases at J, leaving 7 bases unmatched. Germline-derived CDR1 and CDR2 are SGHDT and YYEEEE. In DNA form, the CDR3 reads TGTGCCAGCAGCACCGGACAGGGTGGAGAGCAGTTCTTC. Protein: CASSTGQGGEQFF.

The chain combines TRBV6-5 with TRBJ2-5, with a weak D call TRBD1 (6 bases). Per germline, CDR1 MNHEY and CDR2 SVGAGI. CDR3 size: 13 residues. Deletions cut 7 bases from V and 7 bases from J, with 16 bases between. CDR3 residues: CASTPQGMGTQYF. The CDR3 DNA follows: TGTGCCAGCACCCCCCAGGGGATGGGGACCCAGTACTTC.

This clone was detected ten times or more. CDR3 bases: TGCGCCAGCAGCTTCTGGGGATACGAGCAGTACTTC. It encodes CASSFWGYEQYF. V gene TRBV5-1 combines with J gene TRBJ2-7; D gene ambiguous. From germline, CDR1 is SGHRS and CDR2 YFSETQ. Trimming took 2 bases from V and 4 from J, leaving 7 bases between them. The CDR3 loop spans 12 amino acids.

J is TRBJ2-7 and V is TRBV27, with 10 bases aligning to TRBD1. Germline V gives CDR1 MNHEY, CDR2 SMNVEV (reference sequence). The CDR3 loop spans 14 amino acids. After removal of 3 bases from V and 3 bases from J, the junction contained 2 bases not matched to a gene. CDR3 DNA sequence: TGTGCCAGCAGTTTGGACAGGGGGTTCTACGAGCAGTACTTC. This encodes CASSLDRGFYEQYF.

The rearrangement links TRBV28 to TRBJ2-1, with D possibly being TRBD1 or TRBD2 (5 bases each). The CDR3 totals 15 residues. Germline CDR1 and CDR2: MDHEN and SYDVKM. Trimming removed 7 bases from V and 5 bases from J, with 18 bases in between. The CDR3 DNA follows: TGTGCCAGCACCCCTACAGGACTCTTGAACAATGAGCAGTTCTTC. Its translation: CASTPTGLLNNEQFF.

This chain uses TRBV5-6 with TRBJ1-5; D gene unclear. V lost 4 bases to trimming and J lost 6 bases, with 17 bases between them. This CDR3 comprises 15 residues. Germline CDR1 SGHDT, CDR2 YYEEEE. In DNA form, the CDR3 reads TGTGCCAGCAGCACTGGACCCGGGTGGGTTCAGCCCCAGCATTTT. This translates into CASSTGPGWVQPQHF.

The CDR3 reads CASTDLSGGRSYNEQFF. CDR3 bases: TGTGCCAGCACCGACCTCAGCGGCGGGCGCTCCTACAATGAGCAGTTCTTC. The rearrangement joins TRBV5-6 to TRBJ2-1, with TRBD2 as a possible D gene (5 bases). Trimming cost V 6 bases and J 0 bases, with 19 bases left between them. The CDR3 is 17 amino acids. CDR1 and CDR2 from the germline V gene are SGHDT and YYEEEE.

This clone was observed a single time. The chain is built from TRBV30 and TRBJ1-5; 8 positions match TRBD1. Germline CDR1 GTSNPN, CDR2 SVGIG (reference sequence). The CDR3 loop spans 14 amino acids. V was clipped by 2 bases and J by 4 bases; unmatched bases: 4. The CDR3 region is CAWSSGGYNQPQHF. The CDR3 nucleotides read TGTGCCTGGAGTTCAGGGGGCTATAATCAGCCCCAGCATTTT.

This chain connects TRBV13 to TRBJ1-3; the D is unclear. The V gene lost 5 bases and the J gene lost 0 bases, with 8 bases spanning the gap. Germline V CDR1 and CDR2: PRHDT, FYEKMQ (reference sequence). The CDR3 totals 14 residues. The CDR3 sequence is CASSLTLSGNTIYF. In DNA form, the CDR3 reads TGTGCCAGCAGCCTCACACTCTCTGGAAACACCATATATTTT.

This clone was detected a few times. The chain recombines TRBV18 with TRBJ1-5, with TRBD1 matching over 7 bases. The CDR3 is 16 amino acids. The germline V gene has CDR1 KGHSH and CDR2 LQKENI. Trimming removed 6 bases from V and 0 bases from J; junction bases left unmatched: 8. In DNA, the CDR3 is TGTGCCAGCTCGAGGGACAGCTCTTATAGCAATCAGCCCCAGCATTTT. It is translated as CASSRDSSYSNQPQHF.